Following are 6 T cell receptor beta chains from one sample sequenced in a study of blood T cell repertoires in COVID-19. TCRdb's table, derived via immunoSEQ multiplex PCR, lists solely in-frame clones and lacks some. The sample lists fewer than 150,000 clones, approximately 83% occurring once. Sequencing was performed on peripheral blood. The receptors were sampled from a woman in her 50s who had recovered from COVID-19.

The rearrangement uses TRBV12-3 or TRBV12-4 and TRBJ2-3, with D uncertain. This CDR3 is built from 11 residues. V gave up 2 bases and J gave up 6 bases, with 3 bases separating them. The CDR3 sequence: CASSLRDTQYF. As DNA, the CDR3 is TGTGCCAGCAGTTTACGGGATACGCAGTATTTT.

V gene TRBV11-3 combines with J gene TRBJ2-1; possible D gene TRBD2, 5 bases. Germline CDR1 is SGHNT and CDR2 is YENEEA. Trimming cost V 4 bases and J 4 bases, with 14 bases left between them. The CDR3 is 15 amino acids. CDR3: CASSSPGKAYNEQFF. As DNA, the CDR3 is TGTGCCAGCAGCTCCCCCGGGAAAGCGTACAATGAGCAGTTCTTC.

The rearrangement joins TRBV19 to TRBJ1-6; D gene unclear. Trimming took off 3 bases at V and 6 bases at J, with 12 bases between the two ends. CDR1 and CDR2 (germline): LNHDA, SQIVND (reference sequence). The CDR3 loop spans 15 amino acids. The CDR3 nucleotides read TGTGCCAGTAGTATGGCCGGGGTTTTTAATTCACCCCTCCACTTT. Its translation: CASSMAGVFNSPLHF.

A few counts support this clone. The V gene is TRBV5-1, the J gene TRBJ1-1; D gene unclear. CDR1 is SGHRS, CDR2 YFSETQ, per germline. The CDR3 is 14 residues long. Trimming took 1 base from V and 1 from J, leaving 8 bases between them. CDR3 in DNA: TGCGCCAGCAGCTTGTTTTCGGGGAACACTGAAGCTTTCTTT. It specifies CASSLFSGNTEAFF.

The chain links TRBV6-5 to TRBJ2-3; D not certain. V shed 7 bases and J shed 5 bases, with 7 bases lying between them. The V gene's germline CDR1 is MNHEY and CDR2 SVGAGI. The CDR3 has 11 residues. CDR3 DNA sequence: TGTGCCAGCACCCGACTAGATACGCAGTATTTT. It yields the protein CASTRLDTQYF.

This sequence joins TRBV7-8 and TRBJ1-4, with D perhaps TRBD1 (6 bases). CDR1 is SGHVS and CDR2 is FQNEAQ in the germline V gene. Trimming shortened V by 6 bases and J by 3 bases, and 20 bases separated the two germline ends. The CDR3 is 17 residues long. CDR3 loop: CASRQGRVLRPNEKLFF. The CDR3 DNA follows: TGTGCCAGCAGACAGGGTAGGGTGCTGCGGCCTAATGAAAAACTGTTTTTT.